These 26 T cell receptor beta chains were all obtained from the same sample, sequenced in a study of T cell repertoires in cytomegalovirus infection (dated by TCRdb to the late 2010s). Interpreted using the paper, the treatment or condition label stands for: in vitro stimulation with specific CMV peptide epitopes to enrich CMV-specific T cells. These receptors' antigens are unknown. TCRdb shows the sequencer as Illumina HiSeq 1500. The raw public data were reprocessed by TCRdb itself: fastp quality trimming at Q25, MiXCR clonotype calling, in-frame beta chains only. Rows with one shared CDR3 protein collapse into an entry with the most common genes and DNA. For this sample there are 310,000 or so distinct CDR3 sequences; 20% to 25% appear just once. About 14% of the sample is taken by the ten largest. The specimen was cultured PBMCs, collected from culture after CMV antigen stimulation. These receptors were obtained from a human donor in good health (CMV status not recorded). Some clones in this sample may be carry-over from other donors' samples.

This clonotype was counted between two and nine times. The chain combines TRBV28 with TRBJ2-7; TRBD1 agrees at 7 bases. In germline, CDR1 is MDHEN, CDR2 SYDVKM. The V gene end was trimmed by 1 base and the J gene end by 5 bases; junction bases not matched to a gene: 8. This CDR3 contains 15 residues. The CDR3 here is CASSLSLGTVHEQYV. DNA of the CDR3: TGTGCCAGCAGTTTATCCCTTGGGACAGTCCACGAGCAGTACGTC.

The chain uses TRBV19 and TRBJ1-4, with TRBD1 as a possible D gene (5 bases). This CDR3 spans 14 amino acids. V shed 3 bases and J shed 7 bases, with 12 bases lying between them. Per the germline V gene, CDR1 is LNHDA and CDR2 is SQIVND (reference sequence). CDR3 sequence: CASSIFGTVEKLFF. The DNA of the CDR3 is TGTGCCAGTAGTATCTTTGGGACGGTTGAAAAACTGTTTTTT.

The chain recombines TRBV20-1 with TRBJ1-1; D not resolved. Germline lookup yields CDR1 DFQATT and CDR2 SNEGSKA (reference sequence). The CDR3 covers 13 residues. Deletions cut 7 bases from V and 1 base from J, with 13 bases between. Here the CDR3 DNA reads TGCAGTGTCACACCTTCCTCGAACACTGAAGCTTTCTTT. It encodes CSVTPSSNTEAFF.

This clonotype was seen only a few times. The J gene is TRBJ2-1, the V gene TRBV6-2 or TRBV6-3, with a possible D match to TRBD2 (11 bases). The germline V gene has CDR1 MNHEY and CDR2 SVGEGT. Trimming removed 6 bases at V and 3 bases at J, with 36 bases between. The CDR3 spans 22 residues. The CDR3 DNA sequence: TGTGCCAGCAGCCGAGGACAGGGGGGCTTCACTAGCGGGAGAACCAACTACAATGAGCAGTTCTTC. It specifies CASSRGQGGFTSGRTNYNEQFF.

The genes are TRBV24-1 and TRBJ2-5; weak D call: TRBD1 (6 bases). CDR3 length: 15 amino acids. The germline V gene encodes CDR1 KGHDR and CDR2 SFDVKD. Trimming pared 3 bases from V and 3 bases from J, leaving 13 bases between. The CDR3 DNA reads TGTGCCACCAGTGATATCGGGCAGGGGAAAGAGACCCAGTACTTC. Its protein is CATSDIGQGKETQYF.

This clonotype was seen at least ten times. This chain joins TRBV7-8 and TRBJ1-2; D is unresolved. Between the trimmed V and J ends, which lost 3 bases and 2 bases, there was a span of 10 bases. Germline V gene sequence: CDR1 SGHVS, CDR2 FQNEAQ. The CDR3 is made up of 14 amino acids. The DNA of the CDR3 is TGTGCCAGCAGCTTTTCCGGGAGGAACTATGGCTACACCTTC. Protein sequence: CASSFSGRNYGYTF.

This CDR3 reads CASSLGLAGLDEQFF. DNA for the CDR3: TGCGCCAGCAGCCTGGGACTAGCGGGATTAGATGAGCAGTTCTTC. V usage is TRBV4-3 and J usage is TRBJ2-1; 13 bases agree with TRBD2. This CDR3 has 15 residues. Per the germline V gene, CDR1 is LGHNA and CDR2 is YSLEER. V lost 4 bases to trimming and J lost 8 bases; unmatched junction nucleotides: 5.

The gene calls are TRBV7-2 and TRBJ1-3, with D tentatively TRBD1 (5 bases). The CDR3 length is 15 residues. Looked up from germline, CDR1 is SGHTA and CDR2 is FQGNSA. V lost 5 bases to trimming and J lost 0 bases, with 11 bases between them. CDR3 DNA: TGTGCCAGCAGCGAGGGACCGTCCTCTGGAAACACCATATATTTT. This gives the protein CASSEGPSSGNTIYF.

This clonotype was counted many times. The rearrangement links TRBV7-2 to TRBJ2-3; D is perhaps TRBD2 (6 bases). V dropped 2 bases and J dropped 0 bases, with 12 bases sitting between them. Germline CDR1 SGHTA, CDR2 FQGNSA. CDR3 length: 16 residues. The CDR3 region is CASSLRGGISTDTQYF. In nucleotides, the CDR3 is TGTGCCAGCAGCTTAAGAGGCGGGATTAGCACAGATACGCAGTATTTT.

The V gene is TRBV20-1, the J gene TRBJ2-1; the match to TRBD2 covers 14 bases. From germline, CDR1 is DFQATT and CDR2 SNEGSKA (reference sequence). This CDR3 region has 12 residues. In DNA, the CDR3 is TGCAGCGGGACTAGCGGGAGAGATGAGCAGTTCTTC. It encodes CSGTSGRDEQFF.

The chain links TRBV7-4 to TRBJ2-1; D remains ambiguous. This CDR3 comprises 12 residues. Germline CDR1 reads SGHVT; CDR2 reads SQSDAQ. V lost 3 bases and J 6 bases, leaving 6 bases between the germline ends. DNA of the CDR3: TGTGCCAGCAGCTTCAAGGTCAATGAGCAGTTCTTC. Translating gives CASSFKVNEQFF.

This clonotype occurred a few times. CDR3 in amino acids: CASSIEARGTGELFF. The DNA of the CDR3 is TGTGCCAGTAGTATAGAGGCCCGGGGTACCGGGGAGCTGTTTTTT. This sequence joins TRBV19 and TRBJ2-2; the D gene is possibly TRBD2 (5 bases). The germline V gene encodes CDR1 LNHDA and CDR2 SQIVND (reference sequence). V lost 0 bases and J lost 5, with 10 bases in between. The CDR3 length is 15 residues. The entire variable domain, with the rest obtained from reference TRBV19 and TRBJ2-2, is as follows: DGGITQSPKYLFRKEGQNVTLSCEQNLNHDAMYWYRQDPGQGLRLIYYSQIVNDFQKGDIAEGYSVSREKKESFPLTVTSAQKNPTAFYLCASSIEARGTGELFFGEGSRLTVL.

There are many counts of this clonotype. The CDR3: CASSFLRTDTTLLTNYGYTF. CDR3 in DNA: TGTGCCAGCAGTTTCCTGAGGACAGATACCACCTTATTAACTAACTATGGCTACACCTTC. The V and J genes are TRBV6-1 and TRBJ1-2, with a weak D call TRBD1 (6 bases). CDR1 is MNHNS and CDR2 is SASEGT in the germline V gene. The CDR3 consists of 20 residues. The germline V and J ends were trimmed by 5 bases and 0 bases, with 28 bases remaining between them.

This clonotype was counted a single time. The V gene is TRBV12-3 or TRBV12-4, the J gene TRBJ2-7; perhaps TRBD2 as D (6 bases). V was cut by 3 bases and J by 6 bases, with 12 bases left in between. The CDR3 is made up of 13 amino acids. This CDR3 is CASSFRLGGEQYV. DNA for the CDR3: TGTGCCAGCAGTTTTAGACTCGGGGGCGAGCAGTACGTC.

The gene calls are TRBV7-9 and TRBJ1-2; D is perhaps TRBD1 (6 bases). With 1 base removed from V and 6 bases from J, the gap between germline ends came to 12 bases. The CDR3 length is 14 residues. Looked up from germline, CDR1 is SEHNR and CDR2 is FQNEAQ (reference sequence). The CDR3 region is CASSLDGTIHGYTF. The CDR3 DNA sequence: TGTGCCAGCAGCTTAGATGGGACAATCCATGGCTACACCTTC.

This clonotype showed up just a few times. The chain recombines TRBV12-3 or TRBV12-4 with TRBJ1-1, with D perhaps TRBD1 (5 bases). The CDR3 spans 14 residues. V lost 6 bases to trimming and J lost 0 bases, with 11 bases between them. The CDR3 reads CASSQGTVNTEAFF. For the CDR3, the DNA is TGTGCCAGCAGCCAAGGGACGGTGAACACTGAAGCTTTCTTT.

This chain links TRBV19 with TRBJ1-5; D is undetermined. Germline assignment: CDR1 LNHDA and CDR2 SQIVND (reference sequence). This CDR3 comprises 16 residues. The ends were cut back, 1 base at V and 3 bases at J, with 13 bases in the middle. The CDR3 DNA follows: TGTGCCAGTAGTATAGGGGTCCGGCAGGCCAATCAGCCCCAGCATTTT. Amino acid sequence: CASSIGVRQANQPQHF.

The chain combines TRBV29-1 with TRBJ1-2, with 8 positions matching TRBD1. The trim removed 4 bases at V and 1 base at J, leaving 11 bases unmatched. This CDR3 has 16 residues. Per germline, CDR1 SQVTM and CDR2 ANQGSEA. The CDR3 coding sequence is TGCAGCGTTGGGCTCGACAGGGGCCACCTTAACTATGGCTACACCTTC. It yields the protein CSVGLDRGHLNYGYTF. Supplemented by reference TRBV29-1 and TRBJ1-2, the full variable domain reads SAVISQKPSRDICQRGTSLTIQCQVDSQVTMMFWYRQQPGQSLTLIATANQGSEATYESGFVIDKFPISRPNLTFSTLTVSNMSPEDSSIYLCSVGLDRGHLNYGYTFGSGTRLTVV.

The J gene is TRBJ1-4, the V gene TRBV18; TRBD1 might be the D (6 bases). The ends were cut back, 5 bases at V and 1 base at J, with 11 bases in the middle. Germline V lookup: CDR1 KGHSH, CDR2 LQKENI. This CDR3 region has 15 residues. In nucleotides, the CDR3 is TGTGCCAGCTCAGATCCGGGACAAACTAATGAAAAACTGTTTTTT. Translated: CASSDPGQTNEKLFF.

This chain joins TRBV12-3 or TRBV12-4 and TRBJ1-3; 10 bases fit TRBD1. CDR3 size: 16 residues. The V and J ends lost 6 bases and 3 bases, in that order; junction bases with no gene match: 8. The CDR3 DNA reads as TGTGCCAGCAGGCCCCGACAGGGGGCGGGTGGAAACACCATATATTTT. Its translation: CASRPRQGAGGNTIYF.

The chain is built from TRBV27 and TRBJ1-1; D is undetermined. CDR3 length equals 13 residues. Per the germline V gene, CDR1 is MNHEY and CDR2 is SMNVEV (reference sequence). V gave up 8 bases and J gave up 3 bases, with 13 bases separating them. CDR3 region: CASSSGWYTEAFF. The DNA of the CDR3 is TGTGCCAGCTCTTCGGGTTGGTACACTGAAGCTTTCTTT.

This clonotype turned up a few times. The chain links TRBV28 to TRBJ2-5, with TRBD1 matching 7 bases. The CDR3 spans 15 residues. V gave up 6 bases and J gave up 0 bases; unmatched junction bases: 7. Germline V CDR1 and CDR2: MDHEN, SYDVKM. CDR3 DNA: TGTGCCAGCAGCTCGACAGGGAGTCACCAAGAGACCCAGTACTTC. Its translation: CASSSTGSHQETQYF.

This clonotype was seen many times. The J gene is TRBJ2-1, the V gene TRBV28; D remains ambiguous. The germline V and J ends were trimmed by 7 bases and 4 bases, with 5 bases remaining between them. The CDR3 sequence is 11 residues long. CDR1 is MDHEN, CDR2 SYDVKM, per germline. The CDR3 region is CASTIYNEQFF. Written as DNA, the CDR3 is TGTGCCAGCACCATTTACAATGAGCAGTTCTTC.

V usage is TRBV5-1 and J usage is TRBJ2-1; TRBD1 aligns across 11 bases. Per germline, CDR1 SGHRS and CDR2 YFSETQ. The CDR3 is 18 residues long. The ends lost 5 bases at V and 3 bases at J; junction bases unmatched: 13. The CDR3 spells CASSRPEGQGAFYNEQFF. CDR3 in DNA: TGCGCCAGCAGTAGACCAGAAGGACAGGGGGCATTCTACAATGAGCAGTTCTTC.

A few counts support this clonotype. The gene calls are TRBV29-1 and TRBJ1-1, with 8 nucleotides matching TRBD1. CDR3 length: 13 amino acids. Unmatched junction bases numbered 5, after V lost 5 bases and J lost 3 bases. Germline V gene lookup returns CDR1 SQVTM and CDR2 ANQGSEA. In DNA form, the CDR3 reads TGCAGCGTTCAGACAGGGGCGGACACTGAAGCTTTCTTT. This gives the protein CSVQTGADTEAFF.

The V call is TRBV5-1, the J call TRBJ2-3; 11 nucleotides line up with TRBD2. The CDR3 contains 17 residues. The germline gives CDR1 SGHRS, CDR2 YFSETQ. The V gene end was trimmed by 0 bases and the J gene end by 3 bases; junction bases not matched to a gene: 6. In DNA form, the CDR3 reads TGCGCCAGCAGCTTGGGGGCTAGCGGGAGGCTGACAGATACGCAGTATTTT. Protein: CASSLGASGRLTDTQYF.